The 9 T cell receptor beta chains below all came from one sample that was sequenced in a study of blood T cell repertoires in COVID-19. Some clones are missing from TCRdb's copy, which holds only in-frame ones; the method was immunoSEQ multiplex PCR. The data contain about 250,000 clones, approximately 85% of them singletons. The sequenced sample was peripheral blood. The receptors stem from a man in his forties or fifties with COVID-19, enrolled during active disease.

The J gene is TRBJ2-1, the V gene TRBV18; TRBD1 matches at 7 bases. Trimming at V came to 5 bases and at J to 9 bases, leaving 10 bases not matched to a gene. CDR1 and CDR2 from the germline V gene are KGHSH and LQKENI. The CDR3 runs to 14 residues. For the CDR3, the DNA is TGTGCCAGCTCAGATAAACTAACAGGGGTTGAGCAGTTCTTC. Its protein product is CASSDKLTGVEQFF.

The J gene is TRBJ1-1, the V gene TRBV10-3; D not certain. Trimming cost V 0 bases and J 5 bases, with 16 bases left between them. The CDR3 is 16 amino acids. Germline-derived CDR1 and CDR2 are ENHRY and SYGVKD. CDR3 in DNA: TGTGCCATCAGTGAGTCGAATTTAGGAGGAGGGACTGAAGCTTTCTTT. It is translated as CAISESNLGGGTEAFF.

This clone was detected only a few times. This chain joins TRBV7-6 and TRBJ2-2; no reliable D call. Germline V CDR1 and CDR2: SGHVS, FNYEAQ. The CDR3 totals 14 residues. V gave up 5 bases and J gave up 1 base, with 8 bases separating them. CDR3 protein: CASSPPLNTGELFF. CDR3 DNA sequence: TGTGCCAGCAGCCCCCCCTTGAACACCGGGGAGCTGTTTTTT.

V gene TRBV19 combines with J gene TRBJ2-5, with 11 bases fitting TRBD2. Trimming cost V 1 base and J 2 bases; bases outside gene matches: 3. The CDR3 consists of 16 residues. Per germline, CDR1 LNHDA and CDR2 SQIVND (reference sequence). The CDR3 spells CASSIASGGTQETQYF. The DNA for the CDR3 is TGTGCCAGTAGTATAGCTAGCGGGGGGACTCAAGAGACCCAGTACTTC. Full variable domain (remainder filled in from reference TRBV19 and TRBJ2-5): DGGITQSPKYLFRKEGQNVTLSCEQNLNHDAMYWYRQDPGQGLRLIYYSQIVNDFQKGDIAEGYSVSREKKESFPLTVTSAQKNPTAFYLCASSIASGGTQETQYFGPGTRLLVL.

V is TRBV5-4 and J is TRBJ1-3, with D maybe TRBD1 (5 bases). CDR3 size: 16 residues. The V gene lost 0 bases and the J gene lost 4 bases, with 14 bases spanning the gap. Per the germline V gene, CDR1 is SGHNT and CDR2 is YYREEE (reference sequence). The CDR3 region has the DNA TGTGCCAGCAGCTTGGGGCGCGGGACGGGGGGAAACACCATATATTTT. Translation gives CASSLGRGTGGNTIYF.

CDR3 in amino acids: CATSREDRFEQPQHF. The CDR3 DNA is TGTGCCACCAGCAGAGAGGACAGGTTCGAACAGCCCCAGCATTTT. This rearrangement joins TRBV15 to TRBJ1-5; TRBD1 matches 7 bases. This CDR3 is 15 amino acids long. Germline-derived CDR1 and CDR2 are LNHNV and YYDKDF (reference sequence). V dropped 0 bases and J dropped 7; count of bases not matched to a gene: 6.

V and J are TRBV11-3 and TRBJ1-1; D gene uncertain. Germline CDR1 is SGHNT and CDR2 is YENEEA. The V gene lost 5 bases and the J gene lost 1 base, with 8 bases spanning the gap. This CDR3 is 13 amino acids long. The CDR3 sequence is CASSPNTNTEAFF. The CDR3 bases are TGTGCCAGCAGCCCAAACACGAACACTGAAGCTTTCTTT. The full variable domain, rest sourced from reference TRBV11-3 and TRBJ1-1, is EAGVVQSPRYKIIEKKQPVAFWCNPISGHNTLYWYLQNLGQGPELLIRYENEEAVDDSQLPKDRFSAERLKGVDSTLKIQPAELGDSAVYLCASSPNTNTEAFFGQGTRLTVV.

This clone occurred once. J is TRBJ1-4 and V is TRBV7-6; weak D call: TRBD1 (5 bases). CDR1 SGHVS and CDR2 FNYEAQ come from the germline V gene. V dropped 1 base and J dropped 8 bases, with 17 bases sitting between them. The CDR3 sequence is 16 residues long. CDR3 nucleotides: TGTGCCAGCAGCTTAGGATTGGGCCGGGGGTCGGAAAAACTGTTTTTT. Translation: CASSLGLGRGSEKLFF. The full variable domain, completed using reference TRBV7-6 and TRBJ1-4, is GAGVSQSPRYKVTKRGQDVALRCDPISGHVSLYWYRQALGQGPEFLTYFNYEAQQDKSGLPNDRFSAERPEGSISTLTIQRTEQRDSAMYRCASSLGLGRGSEKLFFGSGTQLSVL.

V usage is TRBV12-3 or TRBV12-4 and J usage is TRBJ1-1; D unresolved. This CDR3 has 13 amino acids. Trimming left V 6 bases short and J 4 bases short, with 12 bases between. The CDR3 sequence: CASRLDRSTEAFF. CDR3 sequence (DNA): TGTGCCAGCAGGCTAGACCGGTCCACTGAAGCTTTCTTT.